Each of the 30 T cell receptor beta chains below was sequenced from the same sample in a study of CD4+ T cells in melanoma. Sequencing was performed with immunoSEQ multiplex PCR; in TCRdb, only in-frame clones are kept and a portion is missing. The table has approximately 20,000 clones, about four fifths seen once; the top ten hold less than 4.5%. Sequencing used cells from a culture (not recorded whether cultured in vitro). The receptors stem from a human donor with melanoma.

This chain joins TRBV6-1 and TRBJ2-5; TRBD2 matches 8 bases. V lost 6 bases, J lost 1 base, and 4 bases stayed unmatched. Per germline, CDR1 MNHNS and CDR2 SASEGT. The CDR3 has 14 amino acids. The CDR3 loop reads CASRHAGGQETQYF. CDR3 DNA sequence: TGTGCCAGCAGGCATGCGGGGGGCCAAGAGACCCAGTACTTC.

A few counts support this clone. This sequence joins TRBV7-3 and TRBJ2-3; 7 bases agree with TRBD2. Looked up from germline, CDR1 is SGHTA and CDR2 is FQGTGA. The CDR3 spans 16 residues. J was trimmed by 1 base and V by 5 bases; bases with no gene match: 9. In nucleotides, the CDR3 is TGTGCCAGCAGCACCCGAAGGGGAGGGGGCACAGATACGCAGTATTTT. Its translation: CASSTRRGGGTDTQYF.

The rearrangement uses TRBV5-1 and TRBJ2-2; D ambiguous. Trimming took 8 bases from V and 3 from J, leaving 14 bases between them. CDR1 and CDR2 (germline): SGHRS, YFSETQ. The CDR3 spans 14 residues. The CDR3 sequence is CASSTGQDTGELFF. CDR3 in DNA: TGCGCCAGTTCCACGGGTCAAGACACCGGGGAGCTGTTTTTT.

Only one count was recorded for this clone. V is TRBV6-6 and J is TRBJ1-1; 8 bases fit TRBD1. Germline V gene lookup returns CDR1 MNHNY and CDR2 SVGAGI (reference sequence). The ends lost 5 bases at V and 3 bases at J; junction bases unmatched: 5. This CDR3 region has 14 residues. Here the CDR3 reads CASSMTGADTEAFF. The CDR3 DNA sequence: TGTGCCAGCAGTATGACAGGGGCCGACACTGAAGCTTTCTTT.

Only one count was recorded for this clone. This chain links TRBV11-2 with TRBJ2-3, with D perhaps matching TRBD1 or TRBD2 (6 bases each). V shed 5 bases and J shed 1 base, with 16 bases lying between them. CDR1 is SGHAT, CDR2 FQNNGV, per germline. This CDR3 comprises 16 residues. The CDR3 DNA follows: TGTGCCAGCAGCCCCTTAGGGGGACTCCGCACAGATACGCAGTATTTT. Its translation: CASSPLGGLRTDTQYF.

The chain has TRBV5-1 and TRBJ2-3; D is possibly TRBD2 (6 bases). The CDR3 is 14 amino acids. Trimming stripped 4 bases from V and 0 bases from J, with 9 bases between. Germline loops: CDR1 SGHRS, CDR2 YFSETQ. The DNA for the CDR3 is TGCGCCAGCAGCCCCGGGACTAGCACAGATACGCAGTATTTT. It yields the protein CASSPGTSTDTQYF.

V gene TRBV5-6 combines with J gene TRBJ1-1; D is possibly TRBD1 (5 bases). The germline CDR1 and CDR2 sequences are SGHDT and YYEEEE. Trimming removed 4 bases from V and 8 bases from J, with 9 bases in between. The CDR3 runs to 11 residues. The DNA of the CDR3 is TGTGCCAGCAGCCTCCGGGACGAAGCTTTCTTT. Translation: CASSLRDEAFF.

V is TRBV4-1 and J is TRBJ2-7; D remains unclear. Per germline, CDR1 MGHRA and CDR2 YSYEKL. There are 16 residues in the CDR3. V was clipped by 5 bases and J by 4 bases, with 21 bases between them. Written as DNA, the CDR3 is TGCGCCAGCAGCTTTACGGCCCGAAATTTTGGTTACGAGCAGTACTTC. Residues: CASSFTARNFGYEQYF.

This clone has only a few counts. The chain couples TRBV2 to TRBJ1-1; D not resolved. Trimming removed 5 bases from V and 5 bases from J, with 12 bases in between. The CDR3 sequence is 13 residues long. Germline V gene lookup returns CDR1 SNHLY and CDR2 FYNNEI. The CDR3 is CASSSEGRTEAFF. Written as DNA, the CDR3 is TGTGCCAGCAGTAGCGAGGGCCGGACTGAAGCTTTCTTT.

The gene calls are TRBV25-1 and TRBJ1-2; 7 bases are shared with TRBD1. J was trimmed by 5 bases and V by 2 bases; bases with no gene match: 5. This CDR3 contains 14 residues. Germline loops: CDR1 MGHDK, CDR2 SYGVNS. The CDR3 region has the DNA TGTGCCAGCAGTGAAATTACAGGGGTATATGGCTACACCTTC. Its translation: CASSEITGVYGYTF.

The genes are TRBV10-1 and TRBJ2-1; D possibly corresponds to TRBD1 (6 bases). Trimming shortened V by 5 bases and J by 4 bases, and 21 bases separated the two germline ends. This CDR3 is 17 amino acids long. Per germline, CDR1 WNHNN and CDR2 SYGVQD (reference sequence). The CDR3 nucleotides read TGCGCCAGCAGTCCTGACCCCGGACAGCTAATTTACAATGAGCAGTTCTTC. Translation: CASSPDPGQLIYNEQFF.

The rearrangement uses TRBV7-4 and TRBJ1-1; possibly TRBD1 for D (5 bases). This CDR3 is built from 15 residues. The germline CDR1 and CDR2 sequences are SGHVT and SQSDAQ. The V gene lost 5 bases and the J gene lost 4 bases, with 17 bases spanning the gap. The CDR3 nucleotides are TGTGCCAGCAGCCAAATCAGGGATTTTTGCACTGAAGCTTTCTTT. Protein: CASSQIRDFCTEAFF.

This chain connects TRBV9 to TRBJ2-3, with 7 bases fitting TRBD2. In germline, CDR1 is SGDLS, CDR2 YYNGEE. With V trimmed by 4 bases and J by 6 bases, 14 bases remained unmatched. There are 16 residues in the CDR3. The CDR3 here is CASSPLAEPSLDTQYF. DNA of the CDR3: TGTGCCAGCAGCCCCCTAGCGGAGCCTTCGCTTGATACGCAGTATTTT.

The chain uses TRBV6-1 and TRBJ1-1; no definite D call. The CDR3 is 15 residues long. The germline CDR1 and CDR2 sequences are MNHNS and SASEGT. V was trimmed by 5 bases and J by 6 bases, leaving 19 bases between them. This CDR3 reads CASSPAGGREAEAFF. CDR3 nucleotides: TGTGCCAGCAGTCCGGCCGGAGGGCGGGAAGCTGAAGCTTTCTTT.

The chain links TRBV19 to TRBJ1-3; 7 bases map to TRBD1. This CDR3 comprises 16 residues. After removal of 7 bases from V and 0 bases from J, the junction contained 9 bases not matched to a gene. CDR1 and CDR2 (germline): LNHDA, SQIVND (reference sequence). CDR3 region: CASTSYGTASGNTIYF. Written as DNA, the CDR3 is TGTGCCAGTACGAGCTACGGGACAGCCTCTGGAAACACCATATATTTT.

The V call is TRBV7-2, the J call TRBJ1-5, with no clear D. Germline values: CDR1 SGHTA, CDR2 FQGNSA. The V end lost 5 bases, the J end lost 1 base, and 21 bases lay between the germline ends. The CDR3 sequence is 18 residues long. The CDR3 region has the DNA TGTGCCAGCAGCCGAATCCTAGGGTCCTCGGGGAGCAATCAGCCCCAGCATTTT. Amino acid sequence: CASSRILGSSGSNQPQHF.

This clone was counted only a few times. This rearrangement joins TRBV9 to TRBJ2-5, with 12 bases aligning to TRBD2. The germline gives CDR1 SGDLS, CDR2 YYNGEE. The length of the CDR3 is 16 residues. V was clipped by 4 bases and J by 1 base; unmatched bases: 5. The CDR3 sequence is CASSQGLAGSQETQYF. The CDR3 coding sequence is TGTGCCAGCAGCCAAGGACTAGCGGGGAGCCAAGAGACCCAGTACTTC. Based on the CDR3 plus reference TRBV9 and TRBJ2-5, the full variable domain is DSGVTQTPKHLITATGQRVTLRCSPRSGDLSVYWYQQSLDQGLQFLIQYYNGEERAKGNILERFSAQQFPDLHSELNLSSLELGDSALYFCASSQGLAGSQETQYFGPGTRLLVL.

V is TRBV5-1 and J is TRBJ2-7, with 9 bases aligning to TRBD1. The V segment lost 4 bases and the J segment 3 bases; nucleotides outside the gene matches: 8. This CDR3 spans 15 amino acids. In germline, CDR1 is SGHRS, CDR2 YFSETQ. The CDR3 sequence: CASSQPGQGIYEQYF. The CDR3 nucleotides read TGCGCCAGCAGCCAGCCGGGACAGGGAATCTACGAGCAGTACTTC.

The chain recombines TRBV5-1 with TRBJ2-2; D possibly uses TRBD1 or TRBD2 (5 bases each). Between the trimmed V and J ends, which lost 6 bases and 8 bases, there was a span of 14 bases. The CDR3 extends over 13 amino acids. Germline V gene data show CDR1 as SGHRS and CDR2 as YFSETQ. CDR3 protein: CASNPRGSGELFF. The CDR3 nucleotides are TGCGCCAGCAACCCGAGGGGATCTGGGGAGCTGTTTTTT. Based on the CDR3 plus reference TRBV5-1 and TRBJ2-2, the full variable domain is KAGVTQTPRYLIKTRGQQVTLSCSPISGHRSVSWYQQTPGQGLQFLFEYFSETQRNKGNFPGRFSGRQFSNSRSEMNVSTLELGDSALYLCASNPRGSGELFFGEGSRLTVL.

This chain joins TRBV5-1 and TRBJ2-1; D remains ambiguous. The CDR3 covers 15 residues. Between the trimmed V and J ends, which lost 0 bases and 0 bases, there was a span of 7 bases. Germline CDR1 SGHRS, CDR2 YFSETQ. The CDR3 loop is CASSLDLGSYNEQFF. CDR3 sequence (DNA): TGCGCCAGCAGCTTGGATTTGGGCTCCTACAATGAGCAGTTCTTC.

The V and J genes are TRBV6-5 and TRBJ1-4; the D is unclear. V lost 2 bases and J lost 0, with 10 bases in between. This CDR3 contains 16 residues. The germline V gene encodes CDR1 MNHEY and CDR2 SVGAGI. The CDR3 loop reads CASSYGSRPTNEKLFF. The CDR3 nucleotides are TGTGCCAGCAGTTACGGCTCTCGCCCAACTAATGAAAAACTGTTTTTT.

CDR3 protein: CASSLDTGELFF. The DNA of the CDR3 is TGTGCCAGCAGCTTAGACACCGGGGAGCTGTTTTTT. The chain carries TRBV7-9 and TRBJ2-2; no clear D. Germline CDR1 and CDR2: SEHNR and FQNEAQ (reference sequence). The CDR3 consists of 12 residues. Between the trimmed V and J ends, which lost 1 base and 3 bases, there was a span of 0 bases.

J is TRBJ1-5 and V is TRBV6-9; D is possibly TRBD1 (6 bases). The CDR3 extends over 13 amino acids. The V and J ends lost 5 bases and 7 bases respectively, with 12 bases between them. Germline loops: CDR1 MNHGY, CDR2 SVAAGI. CDR3 nucleotides: TGTGCCAGCAGTCACAGGGATGGCCAGCCCCAGCATTTT. It is translated as CASSHRDGQPQHF.

This clone has only one observation. The chain has TRBV7-7 and TRBJ2-1; 13 bases are shared with TRBD2. The length of the CDR3 is 16 residues. The germline gives CDR1 SSHAT, CDR2 FNYEAQ (reference sequence). The V and J ends lost 1 base and 8 bases, in that order; junction bases with no gene match: 5. CDR3 nucleotide sequence: TGTGCCAGCAGCTTAGTGGGACTAGCGGGGACCGATGAGCAGTTCTTC. Its protein is CASSLVGLAGTDEQFF.

The chain links TRBV9 to TRBJ1-5; D is unclear. Germline V gene sequence: CDR1 SGDLS, CDR2 YYNGEE. This CDR3 comprises 15 residues. Trimming stripped 4 bases from V and 5 bases from J, with 16 bases between. Here the CDR3 DNA reads TGTGCCAGCAGCTCAACCGACGGTTTTTATCAGCCCCAGCATTTT. Translation gives CASSSTDGFYQPQHF.

The chain has TRBV5-4 and TRBJ2-1; D is undetermined. The CDR3 sequence is 13 residues long. The V gene lost 4 bases and the J gene lost 6 bases, with 11 bases spanning the gap. CDR1 is SGHNT and CDR2 is YYREEE in the germline V gene (reference sequence). The CDR3 protein is CASSLTPLNEQFF. The DNA of the CDR3 is TGTGCCAGCAGCCTGACCCCTCTCAATGAGCAGTTCTTC.

This chain uses TRBV6-5 with TRBJ1-6; D remains ambiguous. CDR1 is MNHEY and CDR2 is SVGAGI in the germline V gene. Trimming removed 1 base at V and 8 bases at J, with 6 bases between. The CDR3 runs 13 residues. The CDR3 here is CASSYWGDSPLHF. CDR3 bases: TGTGCCAGCAGTTACTGGGGAGATTCACCCCTCCACTTT.

The V call is TRBV5-4, the J call TRBJ1-2; D is ambiguous. This CDR3 contains 13 residues. Germline assignment: CDR1 SGHNT and CDR2 YYREEE (reference sequence). V shed 1 base and J shed 3 bases, with 7 bases lying between them. The CDR3 loop reads CASSLITDYGYTF. The DNA of the CDR3 is TGTGCCAGCAGCTTGATAACGGACTATGGCTACACCTTC.

This clone was observed a single time. The gene calls are TRBV5-1 and TRBJ2-3; 8 positions agree with TRBD1. V lost 0 bases, J lost 2 bases, and 2 bases stayed unmatched. This CDR3 contains 15 residues. Germline CDR1 reads SGHRS; CDR2 reads YFSETQ. The CDR3 spells CASSLDRGDTDTQYF. In DNA, the CDR3 is TGCGCCAGCAGCTTGGACAGGGGGGACACAGATACGCAGTATTTT.

The rearrangement joins TRBV2 to TRBJ1-2; the D gene is possibly TRBD1 (6 bases). Trimming took off 5 bases at V and 7 bases at J, with 14 bases between the two ends. This CDR3 has 13 residues. Germline-derived CDR1 and CDR2 are SNHLY and FYNNEI. Written as DNA, the CDR3 is TGTGCCAGCAGTCCTGACAGGTCGGCTGGCTACACCTTC. It encodes CASSPDRSAGYTF. The full variable domain, with the rest looked up from reference TRBV2 and TRBJ1-2, is EPEVTQTPSHQVTQMGQEVILRCVPISNHLYFYWYRQILGQKVEFLVSFYNNEISEKSEIFDDQFSVERPDGSNFTLKIRSTKLEDSAMYFCASSPDRSAGYTFGSGTRLTVV.